These 27 T cell receptor beta chains share one sample of origin, sequenced in a study of memory CD4+ T cells and cytomegalovirus serostatus. Here immunoSEQ multiplex PCR was the method, and the copy in TCRdb shows in-frame clones only, minus some. This table has some 50,000 clones, roughly 79% appearing once. Single viable CD3+CD4+CD8-CD45RO+ cells were sorted as the memory CD4+ T cells. Sequencing input: memory CD4+ T cells from blood. The receptors were gathered from an adult in good health and CMV-seronegative.

V gene TRBV14 combines with J gene TRBJ2-1; 8 bases agree with TRBD2. V shed 4 bases, J shed 7 bases, and the junction held 15 bases outside the gene matches. CDR1 is SGHDN and CDR2 is FVKESK in the germline V gene. There are 17 residues in the CDR3. The CDR3 region is CASSPAMLAGPGNEQFF. CDR3 sequence (DNA): TGTGCCAGCAGCCCTGCGATGTTAGCGGGACCGGGTAATGAGCAGTTCTTC. The entire variable domain, with the rest obtained from reference TRBV14 and TRBJ2-1, is as follows: EAGVTQFPSHSVIEKGQTVTLRCDPISGHDNLYWYRRVMGKEIKFLLHFVKESKQDESGMPNNRFLAERTGGTYSTLKVQPAELEDSGVYFCASSPAMLAGPGNEQFFGPGTRLTVL.

J is TRBJ1-6 and V is TRBV4-3; TRBD1 is a possible D gene (6 bases). CDR1 LGHNA and CDR2 YSLEER come from the germline V gene. With 0 bases removed from V and 7 bases from J, the gap between germline ends came to 13 bases. The CDR3 length is 16 residues. The CDR3 spells CASSQDWGAQNSPLHF. The CDR3 coding sequence is TGCGCCAGCAGCCAAGATTGGGGGGCGCAGAATTCACCCCTCCACTTT.

V and J are TRBV2 and TRBJ1-1; D gene ambiguous. This CDR3 comprises 11 residues. Per the germline V gene, CDR1 is SNHLY and CDR2 is FYNNEI. Trimming shortened V by 7 bases and J by 6 bases, and 9 bases separated the two germline ends. In nucleotides, the CDR3 is TGTGCCAGCAATCTTGGGGCTGAAGCTTTCTTT. It specifies CASNLGAEAFF. The full variable domain, with the rest looked up from reference TRBV2 and TRBJ1-1, is EPEVTQTPSHQVTQMGQEVILRCVPISNHLYFYWYRQILGQKVEFLVSFYNNEISEKSEIFDDQFSVERPDGSNFTLKIRSTKLEDSAMYFCASNLGAEAFFGQGTRLTVV.

This sequence joins TRBV9 and TRBJ2-5; the match to TRBD2 covers 8 bases. The CDR3 is made up of 15 amino acids. The trim removed 4 bases at V and 4 bases at J, leaving 9 bases unmatched. Germline V lookup: CDR1 SGDLS, CDR2 YYNGEE. This CDR3 reads CASSPRAGVGETQYF. The CDR3 DNA follows: TGTGCCAGCAGCCCCCGAGCGGGAGTAGGAGAGACCCAGTACTTC.

The CDR3 bases are TGTGCCAGTAGTATGAGGGCAAAAGGCACAGATACGCAGTATTTT. Translated, it gives CASSMRAKGTDTQYF. The chain links TRBV19 to TRBJ2-3; tentative D call: TRBD2 (5 bases). Germline loops: CDR1 LNHDA, CDR2 SQIVND (reference sequence). The CDR3 is made up of 15 amino acids. The V end lost 3 bases, the J end lost 1 base, and 11 bases lay between the germline ends. The full variable domain, completed using reference TRBV19 and TRBJ2-3, is DGGITQSPKYLFRKEGQNVTLSCEQNLNHDAMYWYRQDPGQGLRLIYYSQIVNDFQKGDIAEGYSVSREKKESFPLTVTSAQKNPTAFYLCASSMRAKGTDTQYFGPGTRLTVL.

This clone is medium-sized within its sample. The chain carries TRBV19 and TRBJ1-1; TRBD1 agrees at 7 bases. This CDR3 spans 14 amino acids. V was pared by 10 bases and J by 1 base, with 9 bases of the junction left unmatched. Per the germline V gene, CDR1 is LNHDA and CDR2 is SQIVND (reference sequence). The DNA for the CDR3 is TGTGCCACTCAACCCGGGACAGAGAACACTGAAGCTTTCTTT. As protein: CATQPGTENTEAFF.

The chain employs TRBV9 and TRBJ1-4; D is perhaps TRBD1 (5 bases). Germline values: CDR1 SGDLS, CDR2 YYNGEE. V gave up 0 bases and J gave up 5 bases, with 14 bases separating them. The CDR3 spans 16 residues. In DNA, the CDR3 is TGTGCCAGCAGCGTAGAGGACATGTTTCCCAATGAAAAACTGTTTTTT. Translating gives CASSVEDMFPNEKLFF.

The V and J genes are TRBV7-2 and TRBJ1-2; weak D call: TRBD1 (5 bases). This CDR3 has 15 amino acids. The V end was cut by 3 bases, the J end by 8 bases, with 19 bases between. Germline CDR1 and CDR2: SGHTA and FQGNSA. The CDR3 DNA reads as TGTGCCAGCAGCTTGTCCGGGACGGGTGCCTGGGGCTACACCTTC. This encodes CASSLSGTGAWGYTF.

The J gene is TRBJ2-7, the V gene TRBV2, with no clear D. V lost 7 bases and J 2 bases, leaving 15 bases between the germline ends. The length of the CDR3 is 14 residues. From germline, CDR1 is SNHLY and CDR2 FYNNEI. CDR3 bases: TGTGCCAGCACCCCCCTGTTGTCGGCCTACGAGCAGTACTTC. This sequence encodes CASTPLLSAYEQYF.

The V and J genes are TRBV28 and TRBJ1-4; D is perhaps TRBD1 (6 bases). The germline V gene encodes CDR1 MDHEN and CDR2 SYDVKM. CDR3 length: 14 amino acids. Trimming pared 10 bases from V and 5 bases from J, leaving 17 bases between. The CDR3 loop reads CATATGWGNEKLFF. The CDR3 region has the DNA TGTGCCACCGCTACAGGGTGGGGGAATGAAAAACTGTTTTTT. The full variable domain, with the rest looked up from reference TRBV28 and TRBJ1-4, is DVKVTQSSRYLVKRTGEKVFLECVQDMDHENMFWYRQDPGLGLRLIYFSYDVKMKEKGDIPEGYSVSREKKERFSLILESASTNQTSMYLCATATGWGNEKLFFGSGTQLSVL.

This clone qualifies as medium-sized. V is TRBV2 and J is TRBJ1-2, with D tentatively TRBD1 (6 bases). This CDR3 is built from 13 residues. V gave up 7 bases and J gave up 1 base, with 10 bases separating them. Looked up from germline, CDR1 is SNHLY and CDR2 is FYNNEI. The chain's CDR3 is CASNHRVNYGYTF. CDR3 nucleotides: TGTGCCAGCAATCACAGGGTTAACTATGGCTACACCTTC.

The chain joins TRBV9 to TRBJ1-3, with no clear D. V lost 4 bases and J 0 bases, leaving 8 bases between the germline ends. Germline V lookup: CDR1 SGDLS, CDR2 YYNGEE. The CDR3 totals 14 residues. CDR3 loop: CASSLTNSGNTIYF. CDR3 nucleotide sequence: TGTGCCAGCAGCTTGACCAACTCTGGAAACACCATATATTTT.

V and J are TRBV2 and TRBJ1-4; D gene uncertain. From germline, CDR1 is SNHLY and CDR2 FYNNEI. V was shortened by 1 base and J by 8 bases, with 5 bases between the two germline ends. This CDR3 is built from 12 residues. The CDR3 spells CASSEEGEKLFF. CDR3 nucleotides: TGTGCCAGCAGTGAAGAGGGCGAAAAACTGTTTTTT. Variable domain in full (rest from reference TRBV2 and TRBJ1-4): EPEVTQTPSHQVTQMGQEVILRCVPISNHLYFYWYRQILGQKVEFLVSFYNNEISEKSEIFDDQFSVERPDGSNFTLKIRSTKLEDSAMYFCASSEEGEKLFFGSGTQLSVL.

The chain recombines TRBV19 with TRBJ1-4, with 10 bases matching TRBD1. V dropped 3 bases and J dropped 6; count of bases not matched to a gene: 1. This CDR3 has 14 amino acids. Germline V gene sequence: CDR1 LNHDA, CDR2 SQIVND (reference sequence). CDR3 protein: CASSMTGGYEKLFF. CDR3 bases: TGTGCCAGTAGTATGACAGGGGGCTATGAAAAACTGTTTTTT.

J is TRBJ2-1 and V is TRBV5-1; 9 positions agree with TRBD1. The length of the CDR3 is 15 residues. V shed 3 bases and J 3 bases; nucleotides not matched to a gene: 4. Germline CDR1 is SGHRS and CDR2 is YFSETQ. CDR3 in amino acids: CASSSQGAYYNEQFF. CDR3 coding DNA: TGCGCCAGCAGCTCACAGGGGGCTTACTACAATGAGCAGTTCTTC.

The chain employs TRBV9 and TRBJ2-5; 9 bases fit TRBD1. The trim removed 2 bases at V and 5 bases at J, leaving 4 bases unmatched. CDR3 length: 14 residues. Germline V gene lookup returns CDR1 SGDLS and CDR2 YYNGEE. CDR3 in amino acids: CASSVTGGLETQYF. CDR3 nucleotides: TGTGCCAGCAGCGTGACAGGGGGGCTGGAGACCCAGTACTTC.

This clone was observed a few times. The gene calls are TRBV6-6 and TRBJ2-2, with TRBD1 identical over 8 bases. There are 16 residues in the CDR3. Germline-derived CDR1 and CDR2 are MNHNY and SVGAGI (reference sequence). Trimming took 7 bases from V and 1 from J; bases not matched to a gene: 8. The CDR3 bases are TGTGCCAGCACCTCACGGGGGACAGGGAACACCGGGGAGCTGTTTTTT. Its protein product is CASTSRGTGNTGELFF.

This chain links TRBV5-4 with TRBJ2-2; TRBD2 is a possible D gene (5 bases). V gave up 5 bases and J gave up 4 bases, with 21 bases separating them. Germline V gene data show CDR1 as SGHNT and CDR2 as YYREEE (reference sequence). The CDR3 consists of 17 residues. The CDR3 region has the DNA TGTGCCAGCAGAGCTTGGACCGGGTCAGGAGGCACCGGGGAGCTGTTTTTT. Encoded protein: CASRAWTGSGGTGELFF.

In its sample, this clone was seen a few times. This chain links TRBV11-3 with TRBJ2-2; D is unclear. The V and J ends lost 5 bases and 4 bases respectively, with 8 bases between them. Germline V gene sequence: CDR1 SGHNT, CDR2 YENEEA. This CDR3 has 13 residues. CDR3: CASSQALTGELFF. The CDR3 region has the DNA TGTGCCAGCAGCCAGGCGCTCACCGGGGAGCTGTTTTTT.

The chain is built from TRBV2 and TRBJ1-5; D is ambiguous. With 3 bases removed from V and 1 base from J, the gap between germline ends came to 7 bases. Germline CDR1 and CDR2: SNHLY and FYNNEI. This CDR3 region has 14 residues. The CDR3 DNA follows: TGTGCCAGCAGTGATCATGGGAGCAATCAGCCCCAGCATTTT. It yields the protein CASSDHGSNQPQHF.

This clone occurred a few times. The chain links TRBV4-3 to TRBJ1-1; 7 bases match TRBD1. This CDR3 comprises 15 residues. With V trimmed by 2 bases and J by 3 bases, 6 bases remained unmatched. Germline V gives CDR1 LGHNA, CDR2 YSLEER. This CDR3 reads CASSQLRGLHTEAFF. The CDR3 DNA is TGCGCCAGCAGCCAACTCAGGGGGTTACACACTGAAGCTTTCTTT.

This rearrangement joins TRBV6-1 to TRBJ1-1; D call uncertain. Deletions cut 4 bases from V and 5 bases from J, with 11 bases between. The CDR3 runs 13 residues. The V gene's germline CDR1 is MNHNS and CDR2 SASEGT. In DNA form, the CDR3 reads TGTGCCAGCAGTGGCCGGGAGAGGACTGAAGCTTTCTTT. As protein: CASSGRERTEAFF.

V gene TRBV7-2 combines with J gene TRBJ1-1; 8 bases match TRBD1. This CDR3 has 15 residues. The V gene end was trimmed by 2 bases and the J gene end by 5 bases; junction bases not matched to a gene: 7. Germline CDR1 SGHTA, CDR2 FQGNSA. In DNA, the CDR3 is TGTGCCAGCAGCTTAAGACAGGGGCCGAGGACTGAAGCTTTCTTT. It specifies CASSLRQGPRTEAFF.

This chain uses TRBV4-3 with TRBJ1-2, with no clear D. The CDR3 runs 16 residues. V dropped 1 base and J dropped 5 bases, with 17 bases sitting between them. The germline V gene encodes CDR1 LGHNA and CDR2 YSLEER. The CDR3 reads CASSQARWLDRYGYTF. The CDR3 region has the DNA TGCGCCAGCAGCCAAGCGCGGTGGTTAGATCGGTATGGCTACACCTTC.

The V call is TRBV30, the J call TRBJ1-1; D perhaps matches TRBD1 (5 bases). The ends were cut back, 3 bases at V and 8 bases at J, with 10 bases in the middle. Germline V CDR1 and CDR2: GTSNPN, SVGIG (reference sequence). The CDR3 covers 11 residues. CDR3 nucleotides: TGTGCCTGGAGCCGCCACAGGGAAGCTTTCTTT. Translating it yields CAWSRHREAFF. The full variable domain, with the rest looked up from reference TRBV30 and TRBJ1-1, is SQTIHQWPATLVQPVGSPLSLECTVEGTSNPNLYWYRQAAGRGLQLLFYSVGIGQISSEVPQNLSASRPQDRQFILSSKKLLLSDSGFYLCAWSRHREAFFGQGTRLTVV.

This chain links TRBV27 with TRBJ2-7; D is undetermined. V was clipped by 6 bases and J by 4 bases, with 7 bases between them. The CDR3 has 11 amino acids. CDR1 is MNHEY, CDR2 SMNVEV, per germline (reference sequence). The CDR3 DNA sequence: TGTGCCAGCAGGAATCGATACGAGCAGTACTTC. Translated: CASRNRYEQYF.

This clone was seen a single time. The rearrangement uses TRBV5-4 and TRBJ2-1; D gene ambiguous. This CDR3 has 12 residues. Per the germline V gene, CDR1 is SGHNT and CDR2 is YYREEE (reference sequence). V lost 3 bases and J 4 bases, leaving 5 bases between the germline ends. The CDR3 region is CASSSDYNEQFF. The CDR3 DNA follows: TGTGCCAGCAGCTCGGATTACAATGAGCAGTTCTTC.